These 24 T cell receptor beta chains share one sample of origin, sequenced in a study of cytomegalovirus exposure and HLA in healthy donors. PCR primers comprised 60 Vbeta and 13 Jbeta primers. TCRdb's table, derived via immunoSEQ multiplex PCR, lists solely in-frame clones and lacks some. Here the sample spans about 130,000 clones, roughly three quarters being singletons. Specimen: PBMCs. The origin of the receptors is a male donor in good health and CMV-seronegative.

The rearrangement joins TRBV2 to TRBJ2-3; 9 bases align to TRBD2. The V gene end was trimmed by 7 bases and the J gene end by 2 bases; junction bases not matched to a gene: 4. This CDR3 comprises 14 residues. Germline CDR1 is SNHLY and CDR2 is FYNNEI. CDR3 sequence: CASNSGGLTDTQYF. The CDR3 coding sequence is TGTGCCAGCAATAGCGGGGGCCTCACAGATACGCAGTATTTT.

This clone was recorded a few times. V usage is TRBV5-1 and J usage is TRBJ1-1, with D tentatively TRBD1 (6 bases). V dropped 9 bases and J dropped 5 bases, with 17 bases sitting between them. Per germline, CDR1 SGHRS and CDR2 YFSETQ. The CDR3 spans 13 residues. CDR3 sequence reads: CATRITGKTEAFF. In DNA, the CDR3 is TGCGCCACCAGGATCACAGGGAAGACTGAAGCTTTCTTT.

The J gene is TRBJ2-4, the V gene TRBV7-2; D is perhaps TRBD2 (6 bases). Between the trimmed V and J ends, which lost 4 bases and 0 bases, there was a span of 7 bases. The length of the CDR3 is 14 residues. Germline V CDR1 and CDR2: SGHTA, FQGNSA. The CDR3 region has the DNA TGTGCCAGCAGCTCGGGACTAGCCAAAAACATTCAGTACTTC. It yields the protein CASSSGLAKNIQYF.

The V gene is TRBV10-3, the J gene TRBJ2-1, with D perhaps matching TRBD2 (5 bases). The CDR3 sequence is 14 residues long. The germline V gene has CDR1 ENHRY and CDR2 SYGVKD. Trimming stripped 8 bases from V and 0 bases from J, with 11 bases between. Written as DNA, the CDR3 is TGTGCCATCGGAACGGGGAGCTCCTACAATGAGCAGTTCTTC. It specifies CAIGTGSSYNEQFF.

The V call is TRBV6-1, the J call TRBJ1-5, with TRBD1 matching 7 bases. The trim removed 4 bases at V and 2 bases at J, leaving 5 bases unmatched. Germline V CDR1 and CDR2: MNHNS, SASEGT. There are 15 residues in the CDR3. For the CDR3, the DNA is TGTGCCAGCAGTGTCGACAGGGCAGGCAATCAGCCCCAGCATTTT. It yields the protein CASSVDRAGNQPQHF.

The V call is TRBV7-9, the J call TRBJ2-5, with 7 bases matching TRBD1. J was trimmed by 3 bases and V by 5 bases; bases with no gene match: 3. The CDR3 consists of 13 residues. Germline loops: CDR1 SEHNR, CDR2 FQNEAQ (reference sequence). This CDR3 reads CASSGDREETQYF. The CDR3 DNA reads as TGTGCCAGCAGCGGAGACAGGGAAGAGACCCAGTACTTC.

The chain joins TRBV18 to TRBJ2-5; 7 nucleotides match TRBD1. V trimming: 2 bases; J trimming: 3 bases; junction bases outside the gene matches: 6. The CDR3 contains 15 residues. Germline V gene data show CDR1 as KGHSH and CDR2 as LQKENI. As DNA, the CDR3 is TGTGCCAGCTCACCATTAGGGGGCGGAGAAGAGACCCAGTACTTC. Protein sequence: CASSPLGGGEETQYF.

About this clone: Within the sample, other DNA sequences also encode this same CDR3. The chain combines TRBV18 with TRBJ1-1; 8 positions match TRBD1. Germline CDR1 is KGHSH and CDR2 is LQKENI. V shed 3 bases and J 1 base; nucleotides not matched to a gene: 1. The CDR3 is made up of 14 amino acids. This CDR3 reads CASSPGQGNTEAFF. In DNA form, the CDR3 reads TGTGCCAGCTCACCTGGACAGGGGAACACTGAAGCTTTCTTT.

This clone was counted between two and nine times. J is TRBJ2-1 and V is TRBV4-3; TRBD1 matches at 9 bases. The CDR3 runs to 15 residues. J gave up 14 bases and V 0 bases, and 11 bases lay outside the gene matches. Looked up from germline, CDR1 is LGHNA and CDR2 is YSLEER. The CDR3 is CASSQDHNGGTGKFF. DNA for the CDR3: TGCGCCAGCAGCCAAGATCATAACGGGGGGACAGGGAAGTTCTTC.

The chain joins TRBV5-4 to TRBJ1-2; D perhaps matches TRBD1 (6 bases). The CDR3 contains 16 residues. Germline-derived CDR1 and CDR2 are SGHNT and YYREEE (reference sequence). V was clipped by 1 base and J by 8 bases, with 21 bases between them. The CDR3 DNA follows: TGTGCCAGCAGCTTGAATTCAGGGGAAGTAGGGAAGGGCTACACCTTC. The encoded protein is CASSLNSGEVGKGYTF. The whole variable domain, filled in from reference TRBV5-4 and TRBJ1-2, reads ETGVTQSPTHLIKTRGQQVTLRCSSQSGHNTVSWYQQALGQGPQFIFQYYREEENGRGNFPPRFSGLQFPNYSSELNVNALELDDSALYLCASSLNSGEVGKGYTFGSGTRLTVV.

V usage is TRBV29-1 and J usage is TRBJ2-2, with 9 bases identical to TRBD1. CDR1 is SQVTM and CDR2 is ANQGSEA in the germline V gene. CDR3 size: 12 residues. The V gene end was trimmed by 5 bases and the J gene end by 13 bases; junction bases not matched to a gene: 8. CDR3 DNA: TGCAGCGTTCGAGAGGGACAGGGAAGGCTGTTTTTT. Protein sequence: CSVREGQGRLFF.

The chain uses TRBV5-6 and TRBJ2-5; 7 positions agree with TRBD2. Per the germline V gene, CDR1 is SGHDT and CDR2 is YYEEEE. This CDR3 is 15 amino acids long. V lost 4 bases to trimming and J lost 11 bases; unmatched junction nucleotides: 17. The CDR3 loop is CASSTRPMAAGEQYF. In DNA, the CDR3 is TGTGCCAGCAGCACCCGGCCCATGGCGGCGGGGGAGCAGTACTTC.

The chain carries TRBV15 and TRBJ2-7, with TRBD1 matching over 9 bases. V was clipped by 5 bases and J by 3 bases; unmatched bases: 14. The germline V gene has CDR1 LNHNV and CDR2 YYDKDF (reference sequence). The length of the CDR3 is 17 residues. The CDR3 DNA follows: TGTGCCACCAGCTCTTACGCCGGGACAGGGTCTCGCTACGAGCAGTACTTC. This gives the protein CATSSYAGTGSRYEQYF. The variable domain in full, with the rest retrieved from reference TRBV15 and TRBJ2-7, is DAMVIQNPRYQVTQFGKPVTLSCSQTLNHNVMYWYQQKSSQAPKLLFHYYDKDFNNEADTPDNFQSRRPNTSFCFLDIRSPGLGDTAMYLCATSSYAGTGSRYEQYFGPGTRLTVT.

The chain links TRBV30 to TRBJ1-1; D is uncertain. The CDR3 loop spans 13 amino acids. Trimming took 4 bases from V and 0 from J, leaving 9 bases between them. CDR1 and CDR2 from the germline V gene are GTSNPN and SVGIG (reference sequence). This CDR3 reads CAWTEGLNTEAFF. The CDR3 DNA is TGTGCCTGGACGGAGGGCTTGAACACTGAAGCTTTCTTT.

The rearrangement links TRBV30 to TRBJ1-2; 11 nucleotides match TRBD1. After removal of 5 bases from V and 4 bases from J, the junction contained 6 bases not matched to a gene. Per the germline V gene, CDR1 is GTSNPN and CDR2 is SVGIG (reference sequence). The CDR3 consists of 14 residues. The CDR3 sequence is CAWARDRGFYGYTF. CDR3 DNA: TGTGCCTGGGCGAGGGACAGGGGGTTCTATGGCTACACCTTC.

This clone appeared a few times. The chain is built from TRBV19 and TRBJ1-3; D is ambiguous. The CDR3 runs to 15 residues. CDR1 and CDR2 from the germline V gene are LNHDA and SQIVND (reference sequence). The CDR3 region is CASRQGGSSGNTIYF. DNA for the CDR3: TGTGCTAGTCGTCAAGGAGGGAGCTCTGGAAACACCATATATTTT.

The CDR3 bases are TGTGCCAGCAGCCAGGGGCTTTATGGGTCCCAGTACTTC. This codes for CASSQGLYGSQYF. The chain joins TRBV14 to TRBJ2-5; a weak D match, TRBD1 (5 bases). The CDR3 sequence is 13 residues long. Trimming left V 3 bases short and J 9 bases short, with 14 bases between. Germline V gives CDR1 SGHDN, CDR2 FVKESK.

The chain links TRBV19 to TRBJ1-6; 7 bases agree with TRBD1. The V segment lost 6 bases and the J segment 7 bases; nucleotides outside the gene matches: 9. The CDR3 has 15 amino acids. Germline V gene lookup returns CDR1 LNHDA and CDR2 SQIVND (reference sequence). The CDR3 spells CASSPGQHQNSPLHF. CDR3 bases: TGTGCCAGTAGCCCGGGACAGCACCAGAATTCACCCCTCCACTTT.

The chain has TRBV19 and TRBJ2-1, with 9 bases aligning to TRBD2. With V trimmed by 3 bases and J by 4 bases, 7 bases remained unmatched. The CDR3 has 16 amino acids. CDR1 and CDR2 from the germline V gene are LNHDA and SQIVND (reference sequence). The CDR3 bases are TGTGCCAGTAGTATTCTTGCGGGGGGGCTTTACAATGAGCAGTTCTTC. This translates into CASSILAGGLYNEQFF.

V and J are TRBV5-1 and TRBJ1-1; 10 bases agree with TRBD1. The V gene end was trimmed by 2 bases and the J gene end by 2 bases; junction bases not matched to a gene: 3. The CDR3 is 15 amino acids. CDR1 SGHRS and CDR2 YFSETQ come from the germline V gene. CDR3 DNA sequence: TGCGCCAGCAGCTTCCGGGACAGGGGCAACACTGAAGCTTTCTTT. Amino acid sequence: CASSFRDRGNTEAFF.

Points on this clone: One end of the junction varies from germline; a read error may be responsible. This CDR3 is also generated by other DNA sequences in the sample. V and J are TRBV5-6 and TRBJ1-5, with a possible D match to TRBD1 (6 bases). This CDR3 spans 18 amino acids. Germline CDR1 is SGHDT and CDR2 is YYEEEE. DNA of the CDR3: TGTGCCAGCAGCTTTGGAAAAAGGGGGAGTGCGGGCAATCAGCCCCAGCATTTC. It translates to CASSFGKRGSAGNQPQHF.

CDR3 sequence: CASSGTGGKQETQYF. The CDR3 DNA is TGTGCCAGCAGTGGGACAGGGGGCAAGCAAGAGACCCAGTACTTC. This chain links TRBV2 with TRBJ2-5; TRBD1 matches 11 bases. The junction had 3 bases not matched to a gene; V was cut back by 4 bases and J by 2 bases. This CDR3 region has 15 residues. Germline lookup yields CDR1 SNHLY and CDR2 FYNNEI.

This sequence joins TRBV7-2 and TRBJ1-3; 7 bases match TRBD1. Trimming cost V 5 bases and J 15 bases; bases outside gene matches: 19. Germline V gives CDR1 SGHTA, CDR2 FQGNSA. The CDR3 totals 15 residues. CDR3 in amino acids: CASSPLRDRVHPPYF. The CDR3 coding sequence is TGTGCCAGCAGCCCCCTCCGAGACAGGGTCCATCCTCCATATTTT.

The chain employs TRBV11-2 and TRBJ2-7; 8 bases are a match to TRBD1. The germline V gene has CDR1 SGHAT and CDR2 FQNNGV. The CDR3 totals 13 residues. With 3 bases clipped from V and 3 bases from J, the junction kept 1 base outside the gene matches. CDR3 DNA: TGTGCCAGCAGCTTTACAGGGGGCTACGAGCAGTACTTC. It specifies CASSFTGGYEQYF.